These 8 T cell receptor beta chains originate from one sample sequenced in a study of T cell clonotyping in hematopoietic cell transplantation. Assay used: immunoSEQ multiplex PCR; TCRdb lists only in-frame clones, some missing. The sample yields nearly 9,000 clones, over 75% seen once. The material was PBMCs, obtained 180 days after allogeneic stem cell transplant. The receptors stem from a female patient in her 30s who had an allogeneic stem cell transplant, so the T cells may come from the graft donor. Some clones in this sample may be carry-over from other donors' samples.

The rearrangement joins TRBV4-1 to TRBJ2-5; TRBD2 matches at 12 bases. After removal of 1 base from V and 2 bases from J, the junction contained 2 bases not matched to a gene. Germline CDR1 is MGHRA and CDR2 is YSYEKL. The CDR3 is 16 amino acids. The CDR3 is CASSQATSGGQETQYF. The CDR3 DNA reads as TGCGCCAGCAGCCAAGCGACTAGCGGGGGTCAAGAGACCCAGTACTTC.

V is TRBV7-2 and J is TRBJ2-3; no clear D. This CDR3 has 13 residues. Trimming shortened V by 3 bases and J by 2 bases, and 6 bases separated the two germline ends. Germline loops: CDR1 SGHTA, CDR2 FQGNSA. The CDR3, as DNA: TGTGCCAGCAGCTTCGCCCCCACAGATACGCAGTATTTT. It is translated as CASSFAPTDTQYF.

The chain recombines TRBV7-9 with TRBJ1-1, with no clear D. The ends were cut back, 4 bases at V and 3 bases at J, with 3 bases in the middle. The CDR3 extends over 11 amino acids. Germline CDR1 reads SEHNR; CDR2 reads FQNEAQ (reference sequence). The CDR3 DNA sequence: TGTGCCAGCAGCTACTACACTGAAGCTTTCTTT. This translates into CASSYYTEAFF.

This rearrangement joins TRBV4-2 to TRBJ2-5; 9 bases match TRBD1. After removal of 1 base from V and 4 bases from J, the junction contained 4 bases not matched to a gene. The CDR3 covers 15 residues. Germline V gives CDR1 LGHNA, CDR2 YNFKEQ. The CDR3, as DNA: TGTGCCAGCAGCCAAGGTCTGACAGGGGGAGAGACCCAGTACTTC. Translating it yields CASSQGLTGGETQYF.

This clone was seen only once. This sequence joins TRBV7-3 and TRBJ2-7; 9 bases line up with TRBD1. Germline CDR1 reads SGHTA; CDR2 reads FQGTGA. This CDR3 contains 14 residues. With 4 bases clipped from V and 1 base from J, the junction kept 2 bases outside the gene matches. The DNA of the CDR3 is TGTGCCAGCAGCTCAGACAGGGGGTCCTACGAGCAGTACTTC. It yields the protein CASSSDRGSYEQYF. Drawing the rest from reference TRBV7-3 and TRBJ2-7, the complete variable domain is GAGVSQTPSNKVTEKGKYVELRCDPISGHTALYWYRQSLGQGPEFLIYFQGTGAADDSGLPNDRFFAVRPEGSVSTLKIQRTERGDSAVYLCASSSDRGSYEQYFGPGTRLTVT.

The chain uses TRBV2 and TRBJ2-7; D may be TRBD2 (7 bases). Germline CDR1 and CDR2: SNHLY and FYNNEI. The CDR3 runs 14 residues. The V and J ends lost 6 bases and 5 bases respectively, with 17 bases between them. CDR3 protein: CASSIRGALDEQYF. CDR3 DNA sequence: TGTGCCAGCAGCATTCGGGGGGCTCTTGACGAGCAGTACTTC.

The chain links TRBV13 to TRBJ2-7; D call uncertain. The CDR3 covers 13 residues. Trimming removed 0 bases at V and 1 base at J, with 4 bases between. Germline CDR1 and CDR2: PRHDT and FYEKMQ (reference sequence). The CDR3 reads CASSLGRSYEQYF. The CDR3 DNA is TGTGCCAGCAGCTTAGGGCGGTCCTACGAGCAGTACTTC.

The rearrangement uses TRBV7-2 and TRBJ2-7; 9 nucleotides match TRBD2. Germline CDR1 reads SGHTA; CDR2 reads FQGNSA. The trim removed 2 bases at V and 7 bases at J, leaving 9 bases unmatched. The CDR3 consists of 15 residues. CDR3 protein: CASSLLAGLYLEQYF. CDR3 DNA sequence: TGTGCCAGCAGCTTACTAGCGGGACTTTATCTGGAGCAGTACTTC.